Listed below are T cell receptor beta chains from one sample, sequenced in a study of OX40 agonist ivuxolimab in advanced cancers. The data were produced by immunoSEQ multiplex PCR, yet TCRdb's version contains in-frame clones alone and is incomplete. The table includes approximately 76,000 clones, 93% detected once. The sample in question was CD4+ or CD8+ T cells sorted from blood, obtained in a trial of the OX40 agonist ivuxolimab. These receptors were collected from an adult with an advanced solid tumor such as melanoma, head and neck, liver or kidney cancer. Both conserved end residues are part of each CDR3. Each record gives: clone size, J gene, D gene, V gene, CDR3 protein, CDR3 DNA. D genes are given only for firm matches. Not every row has a clone size; where given, it reads once, few, many or a size class.

NA | TRBJ1-6 | NA | TRBV28 | CASSLFAVYNSPLHF | TGTGCCAGCAGTTTATTTGCGGTCTATAATTCACCCCTCCACTTT
NA | TRBJ2-5 | NA | TRBV29-1 | CSVEDKGRVFQETQYF | TGCAGCGTTGAAGATAAGGGCAGGGTGTTCCAAGAGACCCAGTACTTC
once | TRBJ2-5 | TRBD1 | TRBV5-6 | CASSYDRGRQETQYF | TGTGCCAGCAGCTATGACAGGGGGCGGCAAGAGACCCAGTACTTC
NA | TRBJ1-2 | TRBD1 | TRBV29-1 | CSAKPGTGDLSSAGYTF | TGCAGCGCTAAACCCGGGACAGGGGACCTCTCGAGCGCTGGCTACACCTTC
NA | TRBJ1-4 | NA | TRBV2 | CASSGVPPTNEKLFF | TGTGCCAGCAGTGGGGTTCCTCCAACTAATGAAAAACTGTTTTTT
NA | TRBJ2-1 | TRBD2 | TRBV10-3 | CATGPAGGPSYNEQFF | TGTGCCACAGGACCGGCGGGGGGTCCCTCCTACAATGAGCAGTTCTTC
few | TRBJ1-1 | NA | TRBV5-6 | CASSLGVVNTEAFF | TGTGCCAGCAGCTTAGGGGTGGTGAACACTGAAGCTTTCTTT
NA | TRBJ1-1 | NA | TRBV27 | CASSPRGYVNTEAFF | TGTGCCAGCAGTCCAAGGGGGTACGTGAACACTGAAGCTTTCTTT
NA | TRBJ1-4 | NA | TRBV11-2 | CASSLGRDEKLFF | TGTGCCAGCAGCCTTGGGCGCGATGAAAAACTGTTTTTT
NA | TRBJ2-5 | NA | TRBV2 | CASSAEYSGSWETQYF | TGTGCCAGCAGTGCGGAATATTCAGGGTCGTGGGAGACCCAGTACTTC
NA | TRBJ2-7 | NA | TRBV11-2 | CASSSSVGMGHEQYF | TGTGCCAGCAGCTCGAGTGTAGGTATGGGGCACGAGCAGTACTTC
once | TRBJ1-6 | NA | TRBV7-2 | CASSFRDYNSPLHF | TGTGCCAGCAGCTTTCGGGACTATAATTCACCCCTCCACTTT
NA | TRBJ2-1 | NA | TRBV9 | CASSAGQRTYNEQFF | TGTGCCAGCAGCGCTGGACAGCGAACCTACAATGAGCAGTTCTTC
NA | TRBJ2-1 | TRBD2 | TRBV2 | CASSGTSVAYNEQFF | TGTGCCAGCAGCGGGACTAGCGTTGCCTACAATGAGCAGTTCTTC
NA | TRBJ2-7 | NA | TRBV15 | CATSAYEQYF | TGTGCCACCAGTGCCTACGAGCAGTACTTC
NA | TRBJ1-4 | NA | TRBV5-5 | CASSLAWTVPTNEKLFF | TGTGCCAGCAGCTTGGCCTGGACGGTCCCAACTAATGAAAAACTGTTTTTT
NA | TRBJ1-1 | NA | TRBV11-2 | CASGRGDTEAFF | TGTGCCAGCGGGAGGGGGGACACTGAAGCTTTCTTT
NA | TRBJ2-7 | TRBD1 | TRBV19 | CASSLNPGQISYEQYF | TGTGCCAGTAGTCTCAATCCGGGACAGATCTCCTACGAGCAGTACTTC
NA | TRBJ2-3 | TRBD2 | TRBV7-9 | CASSSPSGGRPEDTQYF | TGTGCCAGCAGCTCGCCTAGCGGGGGGCGGCCGGAAGATACGCAGTATTTT
NA | TRBJ1-1 | NA | TRBV6-5 | CASSYSRLGVEAFF | TGTGCCAGCAGTTACTCGAGGCTTGGGGTTGAAGCTTTCTTT
NA | TRBJ2-7 | NA | TRBV5-4 | CASSLRGTYEQYF | TGTGCCAGCAGCTTACGGGGGACCTACGAGCAGTACTTC
NA | TRBJ2-1 | NA | TRBV9 | CASSRWNNEQFF | TGTGCCAGCAGCCGGTGGAACAATGAGCAGTTCTTC
NA | TRBJ2-1 | NA | TRBV27 | CASSYGSYNEQFF | TGTGCCAGCAGTTACGGGAGCTACAATGAGCAGTTCTTC
once | TRBJ2-5 | NA | TRBV5-8 | CASSLARGRETQYF | TGTGCCAGCAGCTTGGCCAGGGGTCGGGAGACCCAGTACTTC
NA | TRBJ1-4 | TRBD1 | TRBV6-6 | CASSSGQGGKLFF | TGTGCCAGCAGTTCTGGACAGGGTGGAAAACTGTTTTTT
NA | TRBJ2-1 | NA | TRBV9 | CASSGRTDYNEQFF | TGTGCCAGCAGCGGCCGGACAGATTACAATGAGCAGTTCTTC
NA | TRBJ2-7 | TRBD2 | TRBV6-4 | CASSDPSGSGTYEQYF | TGTGCCAGCAGTGATCCTAGCGGGAGCGGAACCTACGAGCAGTACTTC
NA | TRBJ2-2 | NA | TRBV5-1 | CASSFREPTGELFF | TGCGCCAGCAGCTTCCGGGAGCCCACCGGGGAGCTGTTTTTT
NA | TRBJ2-1 | TRBD2 | TRBV6-5 | CASSPSGRASEQFF | TGTGCCAGCAGTCCGAGCGGGAGGGCCAGTGAGCAGTTCTTC
once | TRBJ2-5 | TRBD1 | TRBV5-6 | CASTSQGQSYQETQYF | TGTGCCAGCACGAGCCAGGGACAGTCGTACCAAGAGACCCAGTACTTC
NA | TRBJ1-1 | NA | TRBV25-1 | CASSVGGEAFF | TGTGCCAGCAGTGTTGGAGGTGAAGCTTTCTTT
NA | TRBJ2-2 | NA | TRBV6-1 | CASSEEAYTGELFF | TGTGCCAGCAGTGAAGAGGCCTACACCGGGGAGCTGTTTTTT
NA | TRBJ2-7 | NA | TRBV29-1 | CSVEGDKTSYEQYF | TGCAGCGTTGAAGGGGACAAGACTTCTTACGAGCAGTACTTC
NA | TRBJ2-2 | TRBD2 | TRBV2 | CASSPGLAATGELFF | TGTGCCAGCAGCCCGGGACTAGCTGCCACCGGGGAGCTGTTTTTT
NA | TRBJ2-3 | NA | TRBV9 | CASSVGGTDTQYF | TGTGCCAGCAGCGTAGGGGGCACAGATACGCAGTATTTT
NA | TRBJ1-3 | TRBD1 | TRBV6-5 | CASRQGSGNTIYF | TGTGCCAGCAGACAGGGGTCTGGAAACACCATATATTTT
NA | TRBJ2-1 | TRBD2 | TRBV11-2 | CASSSRLAGGPLDGFF | TGTGCCAGCAGCTCCCGACTAGCGGGAGGGCCCTTAGATGGGTTCTTC
NA | TRBJ1-2 | NA | TRBV19 | CASSTYRNYGYTF | TGTGCCAGTAGTACGTACAGGAACTATGGCTACACCTTC
NA | TRBJ2-1 | TRBD1 | TRBV28 | CASSYGTGGHEQFF | TGTGCCAGCAGTTATGGGACAGGGGGCCATGAGCAGTTCTTC
NA | TRBJ2-4 | NA | TRBV4-3 | CASSQGLAAKNIQYF | TGCGCCAGCAGCCAAGGATTAGCGGCCAAAAACATTCAGTACTTC
NA | TRBJ1-2 | TRBD1 | TRBV2 | CASSEAVRDSYGYTF | TGTGCCAGCAGTGAAGCGGTAAGGGACAGCTATGGCTACACCTTC
NA | TRBJ1-2 | TRBD1 | TRBV4-3 | CASSQDRGYGYTF | TGCGCCAGCAGCCAAGACAGGGGGTATGGCTACACCTTC
NA | TRBJ2-7 | TRBD2 | TRBV6-6 | CASSSGLAGVEQYF | TGTGCCAGCAGTTCCGGACTAGCGGGAGTCGAGCAGTACTTC
NA | TRBJ2-7 | TRBD2 | TRBV6-6 | CASSYGDYVRAEQYF | TGTGCCAGCAGTTACGGGGACTATGTCCGGGCCGAGCAGTACTTC
NA | TRBJ2-7 | TRBD1 | TRBV14 | CASSPPGTGSHEQYF | TGTGCCAGCAGCCCTCCCGGGACAGGGAGCCACGAGCAGTACTTC
NA | TRBJ2-5 | TRBD2 | TRBV19 | CASSLTSSETQYF | TGTGCCAGTAGCCTGACTAGCTCGGAGACCCAGTACTTC
NA | TRBJ2-2 | TRBD2 | TRBV9 | CASSASSGGAAGELFF | TGTGCCAGCAGCGCCTCTAGCGGGGGGGCCGCCGGGGAGCTGTTTTTT
NA | TRBJ1-2 | NA | TRBV6-1 | CASSEFNMGYGYTF | TGTGCCAGCAGTGAATTCAACATGGGCTATGGCTACACCTTC
once | TRBJ1-1 | TRBD1 | TRBV28 | CASSVTGYKAFF | TGTGCCAGCAGTGTGACAGGGTATAAAGCTTTCTTT
few | TRBJ2-7 | NA | TRBV5-6 | CASSQGRSYEQYF | TGTGCCAGCAGCCAGGGACGGTCCTACGAGCAGTACTTC